These 32 T cell receptor beta chains were sequenced from one sample in a study of cytomegalovirus exposure and HLA in healthy donors. Use of 60 Vbeta and 13 Jbeta primers characterized the PCR. Generated by immunoSEQ multiplex PCR, the TCRdb table keeps only in-frame clones and is missing some. The table lists approximately 200,000 clones, just under 80% of them singletons, with 6% in the top ten. The material sequenced was PBMCs. The receptor source for this set is a woman aged 30 to 39 in good health and CMV-seropositive.

In nucleotides, the CDR3 is TGTGCCAGCAGCAGTGACAGGGGGCATTATGGCTACACCTTC. This translates into CASSSDRGHYGYTF. This chain connects TRBV28 to TRBJ1-2, with 10 nucleotides matching TRBD1. This CDR3 spans 14 amino acids. Germline CDR1 MDHEN, CDR2 SYDVKM. V lost 6 bases, J lost 5 bases, and 6 bases stayed unmatched.

The chain links TRBV7-6 to TRBJ2-2, with 9 bases lining up with TRBD1. The germline CDR1 and CDR2 sequences are SGHVS and FNYEAQ. After removal of 3 bases from V and 8 bases from J, the junction contained 7 bases not matched to a gene. The CDR3 sequence is 15 residues long. CDR3 DNA sequence: TGTGCCAGCAGCTTTGGGACAGGGAAGGGTGGGGAGCTGTTTTTT. This translates into CASSFGTGKGGELFF.

This clone was seen only once. V usage is TRBV7-8 and J usage is TRBJ2-7; TRBD2 agrees at 10 bases. Trimming took 5 bases from V and 5 from J; bases not matched to a gene: 12. The CDR3 extends over 16 amino acids. Germline V gene data show CDR1 as SGHVS and CDR2 as FQNEAQ. DNA of the CDR3: TGTGCCAGCAGCCGCTGGACTAGCGGCCTCTACGACGAGCAGTACTTC. It is translated as CASSRWTSGLYDEQYF.

A single count supports this clone. CDR3: CASSFRGTDTQYF. As DNA, the CDR3 is TGCGCCAGCAGCTTTCGTGGCACAGATACGCAGTATTTT. The J gene is TRBJ2-3, the V gene TRBV5-1; D gene ambiguous. V lost 2 bases to trimming and J lost 1 base, with 5 bases between them. The germline V gene encodes CDR1 SGHRS and CDR2 YFSETQ. The CDR3 runs 13 residues.

This clone turned up a few times. The rearrangement links TRBV4-1 to TRBJ1-5, with D possibly being TRBD1 (5 bases). CDR3 length: 14 amino acids. The ends were cut back, 1 base at V and 5 bases at J, with 9 bases in the middle. Germline assignment: CDR1 MGHRA and CDR2 YSYEKL. CDR3 nucleotide sequence: TGCGCCAGCAGCCAAGCCGGGGGATATCAGCCCCAGCATTTT. It encodes CASSQAGGYQPQHF.

V and J are TRBV28 and TRBJ1-1; 8 bases are a match to TRBD1. Germline V gene data show CDR1 as MDHEN and CDR2 as SYDVKM. The J segment lost 5 bases and the V segment lost 4 bases, leaving 9 bases of the junction unmatched. This CDR3 is 15 amino acids long. The CDR3 nucleotides are TGTGCCAGCAGTTCGGGACAGGATGGAGAAACTGAAGCTTTCTTT. As protein: CASSSGQDGETEAFF.

In its sample, this clone was seen a few times. The gene calls are TRBV19 and TRBJ2-7; a weak D match, TRBD2 (7 bases). V shed 8 bases and J shed 5 bases, with 13 bases lying between them. The CDR3 consists of 12 residues. Germline V gene data show CDR1 as LNHDA and CDR2 as SQIVND (reference sequence). The CDR3 coding sequence is TGTGCCAGTGGGGAGGGGGGCCACGAGCAGTACTTC. Amino acid sequence: CASGEGGHEQYF.

The gene calls are TRBV27 and TRBJ2-1; 7 nucleotides line up with TRBD2. V dropped 2 bases and J dropped 6; count of bases not matched to a gene: 7. The germline V gene has CDR1 MNHEY and CDR2 SMNVEV (reference sequence). This CDR3 contains 15 residues. The CDR3 sequence: CASSLRAGWGNEQFF. The CDR3 DNA reads as TGTGCCAGCAGTTTACGAGCGGGATGGGGCAATGAGCAGTTCTTC.

The J gene is TRBJ2-5, the V gene TRBV15; D is possibly TRBD2 (7 bases). Germline CDR1 is LNHNV and CDR2 is YYDKDF (reference sequence). This CDR3 has 19 amino acids. Trimming left V 2 bases short and J 4 bases short, with 26 bases between. Here the CDR3 reads CATSRSLSGIGGGTETQYF. DNA for the CDR3: TGTGCCACCAGCAGAAGCCTCTCGGGGATAGGGGGAGGGACAGAGACCCAGTACTTC. The full variable domain, in which reference TRBV15 and TRBJ2-5 provide the parts outside the CDR3, is DAMVIQNPRYQVTQFGKPVTLSCSQTLNHNVMYWYQQKSSQAPKLLFHYYDKDFNNEADTPDNFQSRRPNTSFCFLDIRSPGLGDTAMYLCATSRSLSGIGGGTETQYFGPGTRLLVL.

This chain uses TRBV4-1 with TRBJ2-5; 9 bases map to TRBD2. The trim removed 3 bases at V and 4 bases at J, leaving 3 bases unmatched. Germline V gene data show CDR1 as MGHRA and CDR2 as YSYEKL. This CDR3 contains 14 residues. The CDR3 region has the DNA TGCGCCAGCAGCCAGTTAGCGGGGGTAGAGACCCAGTACTTC. This encodes CASSQLAGVETQYF.

The V call is TRBV15, the J call TRBJ1-2; 8 bases line up with TRBD1. This CDR3 has 16 amino acids. V lost 1 base to trimming and J lost 0 bases; unmatched junction nucleotides: 4. Germline-derived CDR1 and CDR2 are LNHNV and YYDKDF (reference sequence). The DNA of the CDR3 is TGTGCCACCAGCAGAGGGACAGGGATTCCTAACTATGGCTACACCTTC. Translating gives CATSRGTGIPNYGYTF.

The chain couples TRBV5-4 to TRBJ1-2, with TRBD1 matching 7 bases. Germline assignment: CDR1 SGHNT and CDR2 YYREEE (reference sequence). The V gene end was trimmed by 0 bases and the J gene end by 5 bases; junction bases not matched to a gene: 4. This CDR3 region has 14 residues. The CDR3 DNA sequence: TGTGCCAGCAGCTTGGGACAGGGCACTTATGGCTACACCTTC. Its translation: CASSLGQGTYGYTF.

This chain joins TRBV28 and TRBJ1-5, with D possibly being TRBD1 (5 bases). The CDR3 extends over 16 amino acids. Trimming stripped 4 bases from V and 2 bases from J, with 15 bases between. Germline loops: CDR1 MDHEN, CDR2 SYDVKM. Here the CDR3 DNA reads TGTGCCAGCAGTTCACCTGCAGGGACTGGCAATCAGCCCCAGCATTTT. This translates into CASSSPAGTGNQPQHF.

The V and J genes are TRBV5-1 and TRBJ2-5, with D perhaps TRBD2 (6 bases). The CDR3 has 15 amino acids. CDR1 and CDR2 (germline): SGHRS, YFSETQ. The ends were cut back, 0 bases at V and 5 bases at J, with 14 bases in the middle. The CDR3, as DNA: TGCGCCAGCAGCTTGGGCGGGGAAAGATCGGAGACCCAGTACTTC. Translated, it gives CASSLGGERSETQYF. The full variable domain, with the rest looked up from reference TRBV5-1 and TRBJ2-5, is KAGVTQTPRYLIKTRGQQVTLSCSPISGHRSVSWYQQTPGQGLQFLFEYFSETQRNKGNFPGRFSGRQFSNSRSEMNVSTLELGDSALYLCASSLGGERSETQYFGPGTRLLVL.

The J gene is TRBJ2-7, the V gene TRBV11-2; no clear D gene. V was trimmed by 3 bases and J by 0 bases, leaving 6 bases between them. The CDR3 runs to 13 residues. The germline V gene encodes CDR1 SGHAT and CDR2 FQNNGV. CDR3 nucleotide sequence: TGTGCCAGCAGCTTGCCCTACTCCTACGAGCAGTACTTC. Amino acids: CASSLPYSYEQYF.

This clone was counted only a few times. The genes are TRBV6-5 and TRBJ2-7, with 7 bases identical to TRBD1. The CDR3 has 13 amino acids. Germline loops: CDR1 MNHEY, CDR2 SVGAGI. With V trimmed by 6 bases and J by 2 bases, 4 bases remained unmatched. CDR3 sequence reads: CASRTGTAYEQYF. The CDR3 DNA sequence: TGTGCCAGCAGAACCGGGACAGCCTACGAGCAGTACTTC.

The chain carries TRBV2 and TRBJ2-7; D remains unclear. The V gene lost 6 bases and the J gene lost 4 bases, with 4 bases spanning the gap. Germline CDR1 SNHLY, CDR2 FYNNEI. This CDR3 is built from 10 residues. CDR3 residues: CASREYEQYF. For the CDR3, the DNA is TGTGCCAGCAGGGAGTACGAGCAGTACTTC.

The chain uses TRBV2 and TRBJ2-7; D not resolved. Trimming shortened V by 3 bases and J by 4 bases, and 4 bases separated the two germline ends. The CDR3 contains 11 residues. Germline V gene sequence: CDR1 SNHLY, CDR2 FYNNEI. The CDR3 here is CASSDIYEQYF. The CDR3 nucleotides are TGTGCCAGCAGTGATATTTACGAGCAGTACTTC.

The V call is TRBV4-2, the J call TRBJ2-1; 7 bases match TRBD2. The CDR3 is made up of 16 amino acids. Germline loops: CDR1 LGHNA, CDR2 YNFKEQ. J was trimmed by 5 bases and V by 1 base; bases with no gene match: 8. DNA for the CDR3: TGTGCCAGCAGCCAAGGGCAACAGCGGGACCACAATGAGCAGTTCTTC. Translation: CASSQGQQRDHNEQFF.

This clone was detected only once. The gene calls are TRBV6-5 and TRBJ2-3, with a weak D call TRBD2 (6 bases). Trimming stripped 6 bases from V and 2 bases from J, with 12 bases between. CDR3 length: 14 residues. Per the germline V gene, CDR1 is MNHEY and CDR2 is SVGAGI. The CDR3 DNA reads as TGTGCCAGCAGGGAGGGATTATTCACAGATACGCAGTATTTT. It is translated as CASREGLFTDTQYF.

The chain recombines TRBV7-9 with TRBJ2-7; 10 positions match TRBD2. The CDR3 is made up of 16 amino acids. The germline CDR1 and CDR2 sequences are SEHNR and FQNEAQ (reference sequence). The J segment lost 0 bases and the V segment lost 1 base, leaving 3 bases of the junction unmatched. DNA for the CDR3: TGTGCCAGCAGCTTAGATAGCGGGGGGCCCTCCTACGAGCAGTACTTC. Translation gives CASSLDSGGPSYEQYF.

CDR3 nucleotide sequence: TGTGCCAGCACCAGAGACGGGTACGAGCAGTACTTC. It encodes CASTRDGYEQYF. The rearrangement uses TRBV4-2 and TRBJ2-7, with D unresolved. The CDR3 runs to 12 residues. The ends were cut back, 7 bases at V and 4 bases at J, with 11 bases in the middle. In germline, CDR1 is LGHNA, CDR2 YNFKEQ.

This clone appeared a few times. The chain recombines TRBV7-2 with TRBJ2-5, with TRBD2 matching over 11 bases. Germline CDR1 reads SGHTA; CDR2 reads FQGNSA. Trimming cost V 2 bases and J 4 bases; bases outside gene matches: 3. The CDR3 is made up of 15 amino acids. The CDR3 DNA sequence: TGTGCCAGCAGCTTACTAGCGGGGGGCGGAGAGACCCAGTACTTC. Encoded protein: CASSLLAGGGETQYF.

This sequence joins TRBV28 and TRBJ1-1; a weak D match, TRBD1 (6 bases). V was clipped by 5 bases and J by 0 bases, with 22 bases between them. Germline V gene data show CDR1 as MDHEN and CDR2 as SYDVKM. The length of the CDR3 is 18 residues. The CDR3 DNA reads as TGTGCCAGCAGTCCCGCGGGGAGGTGGGGGGGCCTGAACACTGAAGCTTTCTTT. This gives the protein CASSPAGRWGGLNTEAFF.

The chain joins TRBV6-1 to TRBJ2-1; no clear D. This CDR3 is 14 amino acids long. The germline CDR1 and CDR2 sequences are MNHNS and SASEGT. Trimming shortened V by 10 bases and J by 7 bases, and 20 bases separated the two germline ends. Here the CDR3 reads CATSPVGRPNEQFF. CDR3 sequence (DNA): TGTGCCACCTCACCGGTGGGCAGACCGAATGAGCAGTTCTTC.

This clone showed up just once. This chain links TRBV6-5 with TRBJ2-2; TRBD1 might be the D (5 bases). This CDR3 is 14 amino acids long. Germline values: CDR1 MNHEY, CDR2 SVGAGI. The V and J ends lost 0 bases and 8 bases respectively, with 10 bases between them. CDR3 sequence reads: CASSYSRARGELFF. The CDR3 DNA reads TGTGCCAGCAGTTACTCCAGGGCCCGTGGGGAGCTGTTTTTT.

Here the CDR3 reads CASSLLRDTIPLEQYF. DNA of the CDR3: TGCGCCAGCAGCCTACTCCGGGACACCATCCCTCTCGAGCAGTACTTC. This chain connects TRBV5-1 to TRBJ2-7; D perhaps matches TRBD1 (6 bases). CDR3 length equals 16 residues. The V gene's germline CDR1 is SGHRS and CDR2 YFSETQ. V was pared by 4 bases and J by 6 bases, with 23 bases between.

This clone was observed a handful of times. The chain combines TRBV4-2 with TRBJ1-1, with D tentatively TRBD1 (6 bases). CDR1 and CDR2 from the germline V gene are LGHNA and YNFKEQ. Between the trimmed V and J ends, which lost 1 base and 11 bases, there was a span of 20 bases. The CDR3 extends over 15 amino acids. The CDR3 region has the DNA TGTGCCAGCAGCCAAGTGGGGGCCGGGGGGGGGCAGGCTTTCTTT. Protein product: CASSQVGAGGGQAFF.

This clone appeared a few times. The J gene is TRBJ1-1, the V gene TRBV4-1; D not resolved. With 7 bases removed from V and 5 bases from J, the gap between germline ends came to 8 bases. The V gene's germline CDR1 is MGHRA and CDR2 YSYEKL. This CDR3 has 11 amino acids. The CDR3 is CASTGGTEAFF. DNA of the CDR3: TGCGCCAGCACTGGAGGGACTGAAGCTTTCTTT.

V is TRBV28 and J is TRBJ2-7; a possible D gene is TRBD2 (5 bases). The CDR3 is 14 amino acids. V was cut by 7 bases and J by 6 bases, with 19 bases left in between. Germline loops: CDR1 MDHEN, CDR2 SYDVKM. The CDR3 DNA reads as TGTGCCAGCACTGGAGGCCCTAACGGTGGCGAGCAGTACTTC. Translation gives CASTGGPNGGEQYF.

The J gene is TRBJ1-6, the V gene TRBV27; D gene unclear. CDR3 length: 14 amino acids. Germline lookup yields CDR1 MNHEY and CDR2 SMNVEV (reference sequence). Trimming cost V 6 bases and J 8 bases, with 14 bases left between them. In DNA, the CDR3 is TGTGCCAGCAGAGACTGGTCGAGTGATTCACCCCTCCACTTT. It codes for CASRDWSSDSPLHF.

The chain recombines TRBV11-2 with TRBJ2-1; 8 bases agree with TRBD1. CDR1 and CDR2 (germline): SGHAT, FQNNGV. Trimming took 3 bases from V and 6 from J; bases not matched to a gene: 13. CDR3 length: 17 amino acids. Here the CDR3 DNA reads TGTGCCAGCAGCTTGACTTCCCCGGGACAGGTCCCCAATGAGCAGTTCTTC. It specifies CASSLTSPGQVPNEQFF. Using reference TRBV11-2 and TRBJ2-1 for the parts outside the CDR3, the full variable domain is EAGVAQSPRYKIIEKRQSVAFWCNPISGHATLYWYQQILGQGPKLLIQFQNNGVVDDSQLPKDRFSAERLKGVDSTLKIQPAKLEDSAVYLCASSLTSPGQVPNEQFFGPGTRLTVL.